The 13 T cell receptor beta chains below were found in one sample sequenced in a study of cytomegalovirus exposure and HLA in healthy donors. The protocol was immunoSEQ multiplex PCR, while the TCRdb copy is restricted to in-frame clones and leaves out a portion. This sample yields about 90,000 clones, of which more than 70% are seen a single time; around 10% belongs to the top ten. What was sequenced was PBMCs. All receptors come from a young woman in good health and CMV-seropositive.

This chain links TRBV7-8 with TRBJ2-7; D is unresolved. The CDR3 sequence is 15 residues long. Germline V gives CDR1 SGHVS, CDR2 FQNEAQ. V was trimmed by 2 bases and J by 6 bases, leaving 17 bases between them. The CDR3 nucleotides are TGTGCCAGCAGCTTATTAAACTACGAAGATTTCGAGCAGTACTTC. Its protein is CASSLLNYEDFEQYF.

V and J are TRBV29-1 and TRBJ2-7; 7 nucleotides agree with TRBD1. The CDR3 is 15 amino acids. J gave up 2 bases and V 3 bases, and 10 bases lay outside the gene matches. Germline V CDR1 and CDR2: SQVTM, ANQGSEA. CDR3 in amino acids: CSVETDREVPYEQYF. The CDR3 region has the DNA TGCAGCGTTGAGACCGACAGGGAAGTACCCTACGAGCAGTACTTC.

The table lists this clone with a count of one. The V and J genes are TRBV2 and TRBJ1-1, with 7 bases identical to TRBD1. J lost 0 bases, V lost 0 bases, and 4 bases had no gene match. The length of the CDR3 is 16 residues. Germline assignment: CDR1 SNHLY and CDR2 FYNNEI. The CDR3 is CASSEAGTVMNTEAFF. CDR3 sequence (DNA): TGTGCCAGCAGTGAAGCGGGGACAGTTATGAACACTGAAGCTTTCTTT.

This clone was seen a handful of times. The chain joins TRBV4-1 to TRBJ2-3, with D possibly matching TRBD2 (5 bases). V lost 5 bases to trimming and J lost 4 bases, with 13 bases between them. The CDR3 consists of 14 residues. CDR1 and CDR2 from the germline V gene are MGHRA and YSYEKL. The chain's CDR3 is CASSEGKEADTQYF. CDR3 coding DNA: TGCGCCAGCAGCGAGGGAAAGGAAGCAGATACGCAGTATTTT.

The rearrangement links TRBV7-2 to TRBJ1-2, with D maybe TRBD1 (6 bases). The CDR3 consists of 15 residues. Germline CDR1 is SGHTA and CDR2 is FQGNSA. The ends were cut back, 0 bases at V and 8 bases at J, with 16 bases in the middle. The CDR3 DNA is TGTGCCAGCAGCTTAGCGGACGACAGGCCCGTAGGCTACACCTTC. Translated: CASSLADDRPVGYTF.

The chain carries TRBV30 and TRBJ2-2; D unresolved. The CDR3 is 15 amino acids. Germline V CDR1 and CDR2: GTSNPN, SVGIG (reference sequence). The V and J ends lost 1 base and 3 bases respectively, with 12 bases between them. Written as DNA, the CDR3 is TGTGCCTGGAGTGGTCAAGACCAGGACACCGGGGAGCTGTTTTTT. Amino acids: CAWSGQDQDTGELFF.

This chain joins TRBV29-1 and TRBJ2-1; no firm D call. V was cut by 4 bases and J by 5 bases, with 3 bases left in between. Germline V lookup: CDR1 SQVTM, CDR2 ANQGSEA. There are 10 residues in the CDR3. The CDR3 nucleotides are TGCAGCGTTGCCAACAATGAGCAGTTCTTC. This translates into CSVANNEQFF.

This clone was seen a few times. The rearrangement joins TRBV5-1 to TRBJ1-6, with a weak D call TRBD1 (6 bases). The CDR3 extends over 13 amino acids. V was trimmed by 0 bases and J by 10 bases, leaving 8 bases between them. Germline V lookup: CDR1 SGHRS, CDR2 YFSETQ. CDR3 in DNA: TGCGCCAGCAGCTTGGGGACAGAATCACCCCTCCACTTT. It yields the protein CASSLGTESPLHF.

V usage is TRBV11-2 and J usage is TRBJ2-7, with TRBD1 matching 10 bases. The CDR3 runs 17 residues. Germline V lookup: CDR1 SGHAT, CDR2 FQNNGV. J gave up 2 bases and V 3 bases, and 10 bases lay outside the gene matches. The CDR3 DNA sequence: TGTGCCAGCAGCTTCGACATGGGACAGGGGAGACCCTACGAGCAGTACTTC. This encodes CASSFDMGQGRPYEQYF.

The genes are TRBV21-1 and TRBJ1-2; TRBD1 was called by the table and not checked on the DNA. TRBV21-1 is assigned pseudogene status. CDR3 size: 16 residues. The CDR3: CASSKDTSLKRRGYTF. CDR3 sequence (DNA): TGTGCCAGCAGCAAGGACACTTCCCTAAAACGTCGTGGCTACACCTTC.

J is TRBJ2-1 and V is TRBV4-2; D is ambiguous. Trimming removed 3 bases from V and 0 bases from J, with 9 bases in between. Germline values: CDR1 LGHNA, CDR2 YNFKEQ. This CDR3 contains 15 residues. The CDR3 bases are TGTGCCAGCAGCCACGGGTCCCGCTCCTACAATGAGCAGTTCTTC. It yields the protein CASSHGSRSYNEQFF.

The chain links TRBV19 to TRBJ1-5; weak D call: TRBD1 (5 bases). Trimming took off 9 bases at V and 2 bases at J, with 17 bases between the two ends. The CDR3 is 15 residues long. Germline V lookup: CDR1 LNHDA, CDR2 SQIVND (reference sequence). The CDR3 DNA reads as TGTGCCAGCCGCCGGGGGAGGGAGGGCAATCAGCCCCAGCATTTT. This encodes CASRRGREGNQPQHF.

This rearrangement joins TRBV7-2 to TRBJ2-2; no firm D call. V dropped 1 base and J dropped 5 bases, with 8 bases sitting between them. The CDR3 contains 14 residues. Per germline, CDR1 SGHTA and CDR2 FQGNSA. The chain's CDR3 is CASSLVRGTGELFF. CDR3 coding DNA: TGTGCCAGCAGCTTAGTTCGAGGAACCGGGGAGCTGTTTTTT.